This T cell receptor beta chain was captured by sequencing in a study of CD8 T cells in ankylosing spondylitis. A single record per CDR3 protein comes from TCRdb applying MiXCR to the 5' RACE reads. This table has hundreds of thousands of distinct CDR3 sequences, over 9.5% appearing once. V was pared by 0 bases and J by 1 base, with 8 bases between. The germline V gene has CDR1 SGHTS and CDR2 YDEGEE. The CDR3 totals 15 residues. In its sample, this clonotype was seen many times. The rearrangement links TRBV5-8 to TRBJ2-1; D is possibly TRBD1 (5 bases). The sample consisted of blood, either unsorted or a sorted T cell fraction (not recorded which). The sequence derives from a male donor with ankylosing spondylitis or in good health (not recorded which). The CDR3 coding sequence is TGTGCCAGCAGCTTGGAGCCAGGGTCCTACAATGAGCAGTTCTTC. It specifies CASSLEPGSYNEQFF.